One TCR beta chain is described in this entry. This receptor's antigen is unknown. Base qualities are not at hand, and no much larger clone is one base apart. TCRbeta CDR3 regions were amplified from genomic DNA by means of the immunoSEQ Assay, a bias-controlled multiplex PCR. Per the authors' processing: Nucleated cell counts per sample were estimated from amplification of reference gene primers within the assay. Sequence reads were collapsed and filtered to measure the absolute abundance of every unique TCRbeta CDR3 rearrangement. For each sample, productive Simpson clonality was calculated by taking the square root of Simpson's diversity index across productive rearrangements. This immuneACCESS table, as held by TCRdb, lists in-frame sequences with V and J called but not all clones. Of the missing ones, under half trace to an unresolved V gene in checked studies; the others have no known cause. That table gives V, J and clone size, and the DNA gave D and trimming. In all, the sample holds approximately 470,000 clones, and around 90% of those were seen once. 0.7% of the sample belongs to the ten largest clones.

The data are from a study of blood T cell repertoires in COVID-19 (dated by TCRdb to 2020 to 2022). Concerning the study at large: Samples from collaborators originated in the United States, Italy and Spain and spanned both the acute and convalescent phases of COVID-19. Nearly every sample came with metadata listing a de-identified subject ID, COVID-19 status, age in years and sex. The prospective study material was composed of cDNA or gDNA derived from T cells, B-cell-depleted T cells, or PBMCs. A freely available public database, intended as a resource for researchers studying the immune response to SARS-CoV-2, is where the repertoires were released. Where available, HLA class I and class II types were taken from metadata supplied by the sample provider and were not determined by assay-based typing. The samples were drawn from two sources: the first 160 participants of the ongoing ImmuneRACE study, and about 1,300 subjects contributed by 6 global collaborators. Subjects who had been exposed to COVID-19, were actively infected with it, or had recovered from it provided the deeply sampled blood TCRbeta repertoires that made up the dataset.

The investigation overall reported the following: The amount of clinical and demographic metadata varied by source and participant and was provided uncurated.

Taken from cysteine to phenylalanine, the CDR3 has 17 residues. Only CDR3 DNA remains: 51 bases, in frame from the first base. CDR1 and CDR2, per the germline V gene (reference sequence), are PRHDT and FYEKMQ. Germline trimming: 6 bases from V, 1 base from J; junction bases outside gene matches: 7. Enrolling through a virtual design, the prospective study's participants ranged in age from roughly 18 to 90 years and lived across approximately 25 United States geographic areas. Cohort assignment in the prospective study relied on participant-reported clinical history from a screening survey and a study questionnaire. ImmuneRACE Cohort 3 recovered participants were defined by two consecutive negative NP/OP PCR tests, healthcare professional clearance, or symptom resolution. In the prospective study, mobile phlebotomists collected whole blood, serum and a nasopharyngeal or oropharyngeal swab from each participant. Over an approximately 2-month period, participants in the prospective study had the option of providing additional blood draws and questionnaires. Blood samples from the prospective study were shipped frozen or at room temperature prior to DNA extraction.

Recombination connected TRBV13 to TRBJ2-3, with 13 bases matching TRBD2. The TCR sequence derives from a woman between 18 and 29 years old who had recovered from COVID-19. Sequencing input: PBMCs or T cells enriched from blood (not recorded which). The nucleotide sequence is TGTGCCAGCAGGGAAACCGGACTAGCGGGGGGCACAGATACGCAGTATTTT. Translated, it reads CASRETGLAGGTDTQYF.